The clone carrying this TCR beta chain was detected many times. Deletions cut 6 bases from V and 8 bases from J, with 8 bases between. CDR1 and CDR2 from the germline V gene are MNHNS and SASEGT. The CDR3 covers 12 residues. At first hyperthyroidism diagnosis, before any ophthalmopathy symptoms, the blood sample was collected. This entry belongs to a study of T cells in Graves' hyperthyroidism and ophthalmopathy. TCR beta CDR3 sequences were amplified from RNA transcripts. Carried out on the TCR CDR3, a first-round RT-PCR used the HTBI primer set. One entry per CDR3 protein, called by TCRdb with MiXCR from the multiplex PCR reads. The sample yields hundreds of thousands of distinct CDR3 sequences, roughly a sixth seen once.

The sequence was collected from a woman aged 45-59 years with Graves' hyperthyroidism that later progressed to Graves' ophthalmopathy. J is TRBJ1-6 and V is TRBV6-1, with D possibly TRBD1 on 6 matching bases. Source material: blood. DNA for the CDR3: TGTGCCAGCAGAAACAGGGATTCACCCCTCCACTTT. The encoded protein is CASRNRDSPLHF.